This is a list of T cell receptor beta chains from one sample in a study of PD-1 blockade in classical Hodgkin lymphoma. This table comes from immunoSEQ multiplex PCR, and its TCRdb copy is limited to in-frame clones, with some not included. The data show 40,000 or so clones, roughly 78% seen once. The sequences come from peripheral blood mononuclear cells (PBMCs), collected at baseline. These receptors originate from a human donor with classical Hodgkin lymphoma. Each CDR3 is given without its conserved first and last residue. The order of the fields is clone size, CDR3 length, V gene, J gene, CDR3 protein. Clone size is not always given. Where it is, it says once, few, many or a class for expanded clones.

abundance: -; len: 13; v_gene: TRBV6-6; j_gene: TRBJ1-5; CDR3aa: ASSYFQGGGQPQH
abundance: -; len: 9; v_gene: TRBV19; j_gene: TRBJ2-2; CDR3aa: ASRDPGELF
abundance: -; len: 15; v_gene: TRBV7-2; j_gene: TRBJ2-5; CDR3aa: ASSRSRDGWYQETQY
abundance: -; len: 11; v_gene: TRBV7-3; j_gene: TRBJ2-2; CDR3aa: ASSRDIPGELF
abundance: many; len: 10; v_gene: TRBV10-2; j_gene: TRBJ2-1; CDR3aa: ASSVFTSEQF
abundance: -; len: 11; v_gene: TRBV7-2; j_gene: TRBJ2-7; CDR3aa: ASSPVTGDEQY
abundance: once; len: 10; v_gene: TRBV29-1; j_gene: TRBJ2-2; CDR3aa: SVITAAGELF
abundance: -; len: 16; v_gene: TRBV7-2; j_gene: TRBJ1-6; CDR3aa: ASSLLPGGTSYNSPLH
abundance: -; len: 14; v_gene: TRBV7-8; j_gene: TRBJ2-1; CDR3aa: ASSSQTRSSYNEQF
abundance: few; len: 14; v_gene: TRBV5-6; j_gene: TRBJ2-3; CDR3aa: ASSLVSGGAADTQY
abundance: few; len: 12; v_gene: TRBV7-9; j_gene: TRBJ1-6; CDR3aa: ASSEDGYRQPLH
abundance: -; len: 12; v_gene: TRBV2; j_gene: TRBJ2-1; CDR3aa: ASSFQRGDNEQF
abundance: few; len: 12; v_gene: TRBV25-1; j_gene: TRBJ2-3; CDR3aa: ASSGAPTTDTQY
abundance: -; len: 17; v_gene: TRBV6-4; j_gene: TRBJ1-6; CDR3aa: ASSDSSRQSISYNSPLH
abundance: few; len: 12; v_gene: TRBV19; j_gene: TRBJ1-4; CDR3aa: ASMRGTTNEKLF
abundance: -; len: 11; v_gene: TRBV7-7; j_gene: TRBJ2-5; CDR3aa: ASSRDTTETQY
abundance: -; len: 13; v_gene: TRBV5-4; j_gene: TRBJ2-4; CDR3aa: ASTNRGLAKNIQY
abundance: -; len: 15; v_gene: TRBV7-2; j_gene: TRBJ2-7; CDR3aa: ASSLDVGGQSVYEQY
abundance: once; len: 14; v_gene: TRBV5-1; j_gene: TRBJ1-2; CDR3aa: ASSPGTGAGLDGYT
abundance: -; len: 14; v_gene: TRBV5-1; j_gene: TRBJ2-7; CDR3aa: ASSLDVVGVSYEQY
abundance: -; len: 13; v_gene: TRBV30; j_gene: TRBJ2-7; CDR3aa: AWSPKGGRAHEQY
abundance: -; len: 14; v_gene: TRBV4-3; j_gene: TRBJ1-1; CDR3aa: ASSLEPWGRNTEAF
abundance: -; len: 13; v_gene: TRBV5-8; j_gene: TRBJ2-3; CDR3aa: ASSQSGGAPDTQY
abundance: -; len: 12; v_gene: TRBV2; j_gene: TRBJ2-4; CDR3aa: ASRDRAAKNIQY
abundance: once; len: 12; v_gene: TRBV19; j_gene: TRBJ2-1; CDR3aa: ASSYGTGGNEQF
abundance: -; len: 11; v_gene: TRBV30; j_gene: TRBJ2-2; CDR3aa: AWSVGGPGELF
abundance: once; len: 12; v_gene: TRBV7-9; j_gene: TRBJ2-5; CDR3aa: ASRDTGGRETQY
abundance: -; len: 14; v_gene: TRBV13; j_gene: TRBJ2-7; CDR3aa: ASSSPFFQGGDEQY